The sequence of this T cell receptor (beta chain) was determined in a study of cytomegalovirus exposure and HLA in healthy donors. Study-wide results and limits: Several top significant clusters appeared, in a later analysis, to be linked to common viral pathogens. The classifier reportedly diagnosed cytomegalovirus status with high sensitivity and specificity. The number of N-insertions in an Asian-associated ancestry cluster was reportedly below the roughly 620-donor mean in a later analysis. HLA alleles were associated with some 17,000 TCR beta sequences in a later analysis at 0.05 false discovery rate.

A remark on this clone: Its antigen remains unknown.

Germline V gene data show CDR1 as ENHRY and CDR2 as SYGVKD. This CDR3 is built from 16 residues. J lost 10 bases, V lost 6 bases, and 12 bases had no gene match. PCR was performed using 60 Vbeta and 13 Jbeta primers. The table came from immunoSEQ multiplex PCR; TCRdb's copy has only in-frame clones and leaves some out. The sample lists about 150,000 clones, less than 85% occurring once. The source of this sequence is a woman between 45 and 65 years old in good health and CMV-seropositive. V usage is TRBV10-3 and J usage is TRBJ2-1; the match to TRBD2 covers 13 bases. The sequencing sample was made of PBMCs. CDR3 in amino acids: CAISLTSGGGIGEQFF. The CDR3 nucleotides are TGTGCCATCAGCCTAACTAGCGGGGGGGGCATAGGGGAGCAGTTCTTC.